This TCR beta chain was profiled in a study of T cell responses to AZD1222 COVID-19 vaccine. Data came from immunoSEQ multiplex PCR; TCRdb stores just in-frame clones and leaves some out. This sample has about 140,000 clones; approximately 94% occur once, and the top ten carry approximately 5%. The trim removed 4 bases at V and 4 bases at J, leaving 9 bases unmatched. The germline V gene has CDR1 SGDLS and CDR2 YYNGEE. The CDR3 covers 16 residues. This clonotype was obtained from an adult in good health. Sequencing used peripheral blood, obtained on day 0 of AZD1222 vaccination. The V and J genes are TRBV9 and TRBJ2-7, with 12 bases matching TRBD1. The DNA for the CDR3 is TGTGCCAGCAGCTTCCTGGGGACAGGGGGCGTGTACGAGCAGTACTTC. The encoded protein is CASSFLGTGGVYEQYF.